The 3 T cell receptor beta chains below come from one sample, sequenced in a study of OX40 agonist ivuxolimab in advanced cancers. Library preparation employed the immunoSEQ multiplex PCR assay. Held by TCRdb, this immuneACCESS table contains in-frame sequences only and omits some clones. Under half of the omission traces to an unresolved V gene where checked; the cause of the rest is unknown. Across this sample there are more than 75,000 clones, with approximately 81% seen only once. The ten largest clones represent roughly 1.1% of the sample. The material sequenced was CD4+ or CD8+ T cells sorted from blood, taken in a trial of the OX40 agonist ivuxolimab. These TCRs come from an adult with an advanced solid tumor such as melanoma, head and neck, liver or kidney cancer.

This chain joins TRBV5-1 and TRBJ2-7; 8 bases are a match to TRBD1. The CDR3 consists of 14 residues. With V trimmed by 2 bases and J by 5 bases, 6 bases remained unmatched. Germline-derived CDR1 and CDR2 are SGHRS and YFSETQ. The CDR3 coding sequence is TGCGCCAGCAGCTTAGACAGGGGTTCGGACGAGCAGTACTTC. Translation gives CASSLDRGSDEQYF.

The chain links TRBV5-6 to TRBJ1-4, with D unclear. Looked up from germline, CDR1 is SGHDT and CDR2 is YYEEEE. CDR3 length: 14 amino acids. With 1 base removed from V and 1 base from J, the gap between germline ends came to 5 bases. CDR3 sequence reads: CASSLRGTNEKLFF. The CDR3, as DNA: TGTGCCAGCAGCTTGCGGGGAACTAATGAAAAACTGTTTTTT.

The chain carries TRBV19 and TRBJ2-6; D is unresolved. Trimming pared 2 bases from V and 4 bases from J, leaving 15 bases between. CDR3 size: 17 residues. From germline, CDR1 is LNHDA and CDR2 SQIVND (reference sequence). The DNA for the CDR3 is TGTGCCAGTAGTATACCGAGACAAAACGGCGGGGCCAACGTCCTGACTTTC. Translation gives CASSIPRQNGGANVLTF.